The entry below gives a single T cell receptor beta chain sequence along with its context. This record belongs to a study of human versus mouse CDR3 diversity and MHC coevolution. The J segment lost 4 bases and the V segment lost 5 bases, leaving 5 bases of the junction unmatched. The CDR3 has 14 residues. The germline CDR1 and CDR2 sequences are MNHNS and SASEGT. Clones were sequenced by immunoSEQ multiplex PCR, and TCRdb holds only the in-frame ones, with some missing. The sample has about 77,000 clones; around 90% are singletons. V is TRBV6-1 and J is TRBJ1-2; 9 bases align to TRBD1. The source of this sequence is a person aged 25 to 69 in good health. Source material: naive CD4+ T cells from blood. Stated subset: CD45RO-negative CD62L-positive naive CD4 T cells. The CDR3 protein is CASSPGQGVYGYTF. DNA for the CDR3: TGTGCCAGCAGTCCGGGACAGGGAGTCTATGGCTACACCTTC.